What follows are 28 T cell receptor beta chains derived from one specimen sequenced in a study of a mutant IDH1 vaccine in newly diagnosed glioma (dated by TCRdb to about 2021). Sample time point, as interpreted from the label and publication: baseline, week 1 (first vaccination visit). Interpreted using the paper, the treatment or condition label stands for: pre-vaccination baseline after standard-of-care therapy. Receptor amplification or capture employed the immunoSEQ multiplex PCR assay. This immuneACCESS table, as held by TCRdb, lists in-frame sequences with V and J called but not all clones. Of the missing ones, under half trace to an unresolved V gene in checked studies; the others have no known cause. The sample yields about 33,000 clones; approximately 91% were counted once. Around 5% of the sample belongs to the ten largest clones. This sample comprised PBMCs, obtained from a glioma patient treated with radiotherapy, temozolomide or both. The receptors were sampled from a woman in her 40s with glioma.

The CDR3 loop is CASSVPPSRNTEAFF. The CDR3 DNA reads TGTGCCAGCAGCGTACCACCCTCTCGGAACACTGAAGCTTTCTTT. The chain employs TRBV9 and TRBJ1-1; D remains unclear. The CDR3 length is 15 residues. V gave up 1 base and J gave up 1 base, with 11 bases separating them. The germline V gene encodes CDR1 SGDLS and CDR2 YYNGEE. The full variable domain, rest sourced from reference TRBV9 and TRBJ1-1, is DSGVTQTPKHLITATGQRVTLRCSPRSGDLSVYWYQQSLDQGLQFLIQYYNGEERAKGNILERFSAQQFPDLHSELNLSSLELGDSALYFCASSVPPSRNTEAFFGQGTRLTVV.

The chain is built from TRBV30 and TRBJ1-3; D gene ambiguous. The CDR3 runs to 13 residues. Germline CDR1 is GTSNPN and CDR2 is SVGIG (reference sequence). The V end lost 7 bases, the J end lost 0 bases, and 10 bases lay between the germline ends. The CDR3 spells CAFNSGSGNTIYF. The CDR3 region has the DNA TGTGCCTTTAACAGCGGCTCTGGAAACACCATATATTTT. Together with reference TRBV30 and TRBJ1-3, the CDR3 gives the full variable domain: SQTIHQWPATLVQPVGSPLSLECTVEGTSNPNLYWYRQAAGRGLQLLFYSVGIGQISSEVPQNLSASRPQDRQFILSSKKLLLSDSGFYLCAFNSGSGNTIYFGEGSWLTVV.

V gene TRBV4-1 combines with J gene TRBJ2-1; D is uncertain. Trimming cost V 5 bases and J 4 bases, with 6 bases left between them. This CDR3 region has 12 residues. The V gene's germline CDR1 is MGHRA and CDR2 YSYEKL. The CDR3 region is CASSSTYNEQFF. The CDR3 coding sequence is TGCGCCAGCAGCTCCACTTACAATGAGCAGTTCTTC.

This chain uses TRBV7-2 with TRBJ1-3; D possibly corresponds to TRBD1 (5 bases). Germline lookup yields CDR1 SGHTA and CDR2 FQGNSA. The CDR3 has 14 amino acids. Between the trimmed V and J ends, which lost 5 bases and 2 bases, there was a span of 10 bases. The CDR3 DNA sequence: TGTGCCAGCAGCGTTGTCAGGGCTGGAAACACCATATATTTT. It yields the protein CASSVVRAGNTIYF.

The CDR3 region has the DNA TGCAGCGCCCGACAGCGGAATAATGAAAAACTGTTTTTT. Translating it yields CSARQRNNEKLFF. J is TRBJ1-4 and V is TRBV29-1, with a weak D call TRBD1 (5 bases). V was clipped by 7 bases and J by 4 bases, with 13 bases between them. Germline V gene data show CDR1 as SQVTM and CDR2 as ANQGSEA. The CDR3 loop spans 13 amino acids.

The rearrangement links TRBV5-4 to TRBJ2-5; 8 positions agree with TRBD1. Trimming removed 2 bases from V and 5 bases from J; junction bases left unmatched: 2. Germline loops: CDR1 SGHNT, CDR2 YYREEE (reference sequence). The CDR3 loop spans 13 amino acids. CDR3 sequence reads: CASSFWDRETQYF. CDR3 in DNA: TGTGCCAGCAGCTTTTGGGACAGGGAGACCCAGTACTTC.

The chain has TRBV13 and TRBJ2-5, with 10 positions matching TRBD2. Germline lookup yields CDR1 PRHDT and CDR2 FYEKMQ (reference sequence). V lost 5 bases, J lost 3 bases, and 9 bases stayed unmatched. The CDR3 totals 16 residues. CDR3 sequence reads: CASSQKRGGLEETQYF. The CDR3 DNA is TGTGCCAGCAGCCAAAAGCGGGGGGGCCTAGAAGAGACCCAGTACTTC. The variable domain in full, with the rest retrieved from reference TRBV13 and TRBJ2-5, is AAGVIQSPRHLIKEKRETATLKCYPIPRHDTVYWYQQGPGQDPQFLISFYEKMQSDKGSIPDRFSAQQFSDYHSELNMSSLELGDSALYFCASSQKRGGLEETQYFGPGTRLLVL.

For the CDR3, the DNA is TGTGCCAGCAGCTTCCAAGCATGGGAGACCCAGTACTTC. Residues: CASSFQAWETQYF. The chain joins TRBV7-2 to TRBJ2-5; D call uncertain. Looked up from germline, CDR1 is SGHTA and CDR2 is FQGNSA. The CDR3 runs 13 residues. V gave up 3 bases and J gave up 5 bases, with 10 bases separating them.

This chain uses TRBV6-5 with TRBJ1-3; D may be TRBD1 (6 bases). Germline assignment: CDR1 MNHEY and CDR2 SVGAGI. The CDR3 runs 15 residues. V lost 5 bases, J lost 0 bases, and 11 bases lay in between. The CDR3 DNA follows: TGTGCCAGCAGTCAAGACAGGAGCTCTGGAAACACCATATATTTT. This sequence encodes CASSQDRSSGNTIYF.

CDR3 loop: CASSQGGRTTEAFF. The DNA for the CDR3 is TGTGCCAGCAGCCAAGGTGGCAGAACGACTGAAGCTTTCTTT. The rearrangement joins TRBV4-2 to TRBJ1-1; D ambiguous. Trimming pared 1 base from V and 5 bases from J, leaving 11 bases between. The CDR3 extends over 14 amino acids. In germline, CDR1 is LGHNA, CDR2 YNFKEQ.

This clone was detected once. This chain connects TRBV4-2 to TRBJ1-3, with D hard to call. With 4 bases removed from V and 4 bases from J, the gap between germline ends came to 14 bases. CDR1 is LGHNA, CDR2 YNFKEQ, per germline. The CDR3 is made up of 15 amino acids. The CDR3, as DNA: TGTGCCAGCAGCCCCGACATAATTACAGGAAACACCATATATTTT. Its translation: CASSPDIITGNTIYF.

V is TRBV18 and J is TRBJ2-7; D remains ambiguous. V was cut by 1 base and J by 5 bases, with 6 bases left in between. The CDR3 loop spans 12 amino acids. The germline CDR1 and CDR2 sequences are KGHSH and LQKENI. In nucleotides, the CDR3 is TGTGCCAGCTCACCACAAGACCACGAGCAGTACTTC. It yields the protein CASSPQDHEQYF.

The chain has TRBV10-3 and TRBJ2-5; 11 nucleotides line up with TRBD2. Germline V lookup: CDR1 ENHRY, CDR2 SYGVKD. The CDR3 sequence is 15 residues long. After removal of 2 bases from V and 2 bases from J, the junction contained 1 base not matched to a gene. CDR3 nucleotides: TGTGCCATCAGTGAGGGGACTAGCGGACAAGAGACCCAGTACTTC. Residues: CAISEGTSGQETQYF.

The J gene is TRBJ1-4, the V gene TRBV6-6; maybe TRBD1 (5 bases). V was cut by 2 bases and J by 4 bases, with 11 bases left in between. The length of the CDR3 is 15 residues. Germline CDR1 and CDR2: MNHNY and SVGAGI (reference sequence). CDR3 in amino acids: CASSYRDSFNEKLFF. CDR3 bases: TGTGCCAGCAGTTACCGCGACAGCTTTAATGAAAAACTGTTTTTT.

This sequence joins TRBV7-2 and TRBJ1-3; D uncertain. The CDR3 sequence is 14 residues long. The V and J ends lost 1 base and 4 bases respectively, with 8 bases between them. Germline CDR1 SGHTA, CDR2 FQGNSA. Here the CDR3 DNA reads TGTGCCAGCAGCTTAGGGGGATCCGGAAACACCATATATTTT. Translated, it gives CASSLGGSGNTIYF.

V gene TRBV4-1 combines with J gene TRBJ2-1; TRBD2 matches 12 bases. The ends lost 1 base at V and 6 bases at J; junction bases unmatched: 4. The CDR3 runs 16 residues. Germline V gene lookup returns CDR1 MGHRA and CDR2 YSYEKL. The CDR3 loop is CASSQGTSGISNEQFF. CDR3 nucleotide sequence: TGCGCCAGCAGCCAAGGGACTAGCGGGATCAGCAATGAGCAGTTCTTC.

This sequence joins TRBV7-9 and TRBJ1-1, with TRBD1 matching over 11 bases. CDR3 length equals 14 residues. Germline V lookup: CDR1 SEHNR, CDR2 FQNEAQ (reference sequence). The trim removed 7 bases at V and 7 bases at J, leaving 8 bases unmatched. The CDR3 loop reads CASTTTGQGVEAFF. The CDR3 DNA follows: TGTGCCAGCACTACCACGGGACAGGGGGTTGAAGCTTTCTTT.

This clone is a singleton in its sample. CDR3 region: CASSIGGVSNQPQHF. The CDR3 DNA is TGTGCCAGTAGTATTGGAGGGGTTAGCAATCAGCCCCAGCATTTT. The chain is built from TRBV19 and TRBJ1-5, with TRBD1 as a possible D gene (5 bases). The CDR3 spans 15 residues. Germline V gene sequence: CDR1 LNHDA, CDR2 SQIVND (reference sequence). V lost 3 bases and J 0 bases, leaving 9 bases between the germline ends.

The CDR3 here is CASRGLYEQYF. The CDR3 region has the DNA TGTGCCAGCAGGGGCCTCTACGAGCAGTACTTC. The chain combines TRBV28 with TRBJ2-7; D remains unclear. The germline CDR1 and CDR2 sequences are MDHEN and SYDVKM. V lost 6 bases and J 3 bases, leaving 6 bases between the germline ends. The CDR3 is made up of 11 amino acids.

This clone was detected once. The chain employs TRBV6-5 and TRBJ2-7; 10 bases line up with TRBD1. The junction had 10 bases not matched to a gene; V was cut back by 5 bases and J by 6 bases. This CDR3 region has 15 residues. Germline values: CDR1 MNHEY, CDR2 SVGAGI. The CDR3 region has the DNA TGTGCCAGCAGTAGATCCCGGGACAGGGGAGCCGAGCAGTACTTC. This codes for CASSRSRDRGAEQYF.

DNA for the CDR3: TGTGCCAGCAGTTACGATAGGGTGGGGTATGGCTACACCTTC. Translation: CASSYDRVGYGYTF. The chain has TRBV6-5 and TRBJ1-2; no clear D. CDR1 MNHEY and CDR2 SVGAGI come from the germline V gene. The CDR3 runs 14 residues. V dropped 2 bases and J dropped 5 bases, with 12 bases sitting between them.

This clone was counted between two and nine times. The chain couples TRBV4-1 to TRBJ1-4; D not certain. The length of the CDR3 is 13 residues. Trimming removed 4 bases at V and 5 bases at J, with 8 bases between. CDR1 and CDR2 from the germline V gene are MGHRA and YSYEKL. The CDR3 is CASSRPGNEKLFF. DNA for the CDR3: TGCGCCAGCAGCCGACCCGGAAATGAAAAACTGTTTTTT.

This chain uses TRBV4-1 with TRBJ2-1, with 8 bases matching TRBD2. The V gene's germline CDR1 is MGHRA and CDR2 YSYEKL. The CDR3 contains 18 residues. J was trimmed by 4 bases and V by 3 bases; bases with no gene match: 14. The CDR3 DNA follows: TGCGCCAGCAGCCACACTCTGGGACTAGGGTACGGTTACAATGAGCAGTTCTTC. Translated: CASSHTLGLGYGYNEQFF.

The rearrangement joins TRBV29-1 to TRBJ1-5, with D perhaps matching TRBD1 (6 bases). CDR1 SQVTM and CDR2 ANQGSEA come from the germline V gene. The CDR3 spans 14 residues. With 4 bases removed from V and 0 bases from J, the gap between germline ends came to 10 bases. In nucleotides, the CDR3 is TGCAGCGTTGCTGGGGGACATAGCAATCAGCCCCAGCATTTT. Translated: CSVAGGHSNQPQHF.

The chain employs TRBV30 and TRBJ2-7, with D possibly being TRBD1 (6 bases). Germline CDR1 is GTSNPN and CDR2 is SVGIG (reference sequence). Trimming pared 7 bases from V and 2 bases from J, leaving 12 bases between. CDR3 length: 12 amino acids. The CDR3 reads CALDRGTYEQYF. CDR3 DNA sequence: TGTGCCTTGGACAGAGGTACCTACGAGCAGTACTTC.

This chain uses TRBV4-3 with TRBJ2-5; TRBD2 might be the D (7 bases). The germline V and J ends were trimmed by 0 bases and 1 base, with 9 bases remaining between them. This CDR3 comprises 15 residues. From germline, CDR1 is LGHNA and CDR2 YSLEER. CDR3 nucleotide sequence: TGCGCCAGCAGCCAAGAGAGGGGGGGCCAAGAGACCCAGTACTTC. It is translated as CASSQERGGQETQYF.

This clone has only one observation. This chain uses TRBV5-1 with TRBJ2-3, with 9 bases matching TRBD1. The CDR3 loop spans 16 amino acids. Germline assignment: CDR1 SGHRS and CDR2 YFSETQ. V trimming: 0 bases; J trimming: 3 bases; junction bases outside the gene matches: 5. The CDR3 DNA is TGCGCCAGCAGCTTGGTTGTAGGACAGGGGACAGATACGCAGTATTTT. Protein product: CASSLVVGQGTDTQYF.

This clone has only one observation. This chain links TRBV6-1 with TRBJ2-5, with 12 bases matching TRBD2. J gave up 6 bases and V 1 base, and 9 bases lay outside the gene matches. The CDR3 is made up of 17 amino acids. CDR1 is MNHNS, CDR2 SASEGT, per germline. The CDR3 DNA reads TGTGCCAGCAGTGAAGGGGCTAGCGGGGGGGCCTACCAGACCCAGTACTTC. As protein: CASSEGASGGAYQTQYF.